This entry lists 29 T cell receptor beta chains sequenced from one sample in a study of identical twins. TCRdb reanalysed the 5' RACE reads using MiXCR and keeps one entry per CDR3 protein. The top ten clones hold less than 0.35% of a sample with around 1.7 million distinct CDR3 sequences, less than 40% of them seen once. Sample: cord blood. Receptors were obtained from a newborn girl in good health.

This clonotype was observed a few times. The chain links TRBV6-6 to TRBJ2-6, with D maybe TRBD1 (5 bases). This CDR3 has 16 residues. Trimming pared 2 bases from V and 2 bases from J, leaving 10 bases between. Looked up from germline, CDR1 is MNHNY and CDR2 is SVGAGI (reference sequence). CDR3 DNA sequence: TGTGCCAGCAGTTACCCTAACAGGACTGGGGCCAACGTCCTGACTTTC. It specifies CASSYPNRTGANVLTF.

The chain joins TRBV29-1 to TRBJ1-2; possibly TRBD1 for D (5 bases). This CDR3 spans 14 amino acids. CDR1 and CDR2 (germline): SQVTM, ANQGSEA. V gave up 4 bases and J gave up 7 bases, with 19 bases separating them. CDR3 nucleotide sequence: TGCAGCGTTGCCGAATGGGATGGGCAGGGTGGCTACACCTTC. This sequence encodes CSVAEWDGQGGYTF.

A few counts support this clonotype. The rearrangement uses TRBV15 and TRBJ2-2; D is unresolved. The germline V gene encodes CDR1 LNHNV and CDR2 YYDKDF (reference sequence). There are 14 residues in the CDR3. Trimming cost V 1 base and J 2 bases, with 5 bases left between them. The CDR3 bases are TGTGCCACCAGCAGAGGGAGAAACACCGGGGAGCTGTTTTTT. Its protein is CATSRGRNTGELFF.

Concerning this clonotype: A much more abundant neighbour one base away suggests this may be a read error. The rearrangement joins TRBV5-1 to TRBJ1-5; D not certain. Germline V lookup: CDR1 SGHRS, CDR2 YFSETQ. The CDR3 consists of 14 residues. V was cut by 0 bases and J by 1 base, with 5 bases left in between. The CDR3: CASSLGESNQPQHF. CDR3 sequence (DNA): TGCGCCAGCAGCTTGGGGGAGAGCAATCAGCCCCAGCATTTT.

In the case of this clonotype: This could be a read error, since a much larger clone is one nucleotide away. V usage is TRBV5-1 and J usage is TRBJ2-3; D might be TRBD1 (5 bases). This CDR3 has 11 residues. The germline gives CDR1 SGHRS, CDR2 YFSETQ. CDR3 DNA: TGCGCCAGCAGAGGGGAAGATGCGCAGTATTTT. Protein: CASRGEDAQYF.

The sample holds one count of this clonotype. The J gene is TRBJ2-7, the V gene TRBV20-1; the D gene is possibly TRBD2 (6 bases). CDR1 is DFQATT and CDR2 is SNEGSKA in the germline V gene (reference sequence). The V gene lost 0 bases and the J gene lost 1 base, with 13 bases spanning the gap. The CDR3 contains 15 residues. The CDR3 loop is CSARERLGTSYEQYF. CDR3 DNA sequence: TGCAGTGCTAGAGAGCGGTTAGGGACTTCCTACGAGCAGTACTTC.

The V gene is TRBV6-5, the J gene TRBJ2-5; unclear D gene. This CDR3 has 15 residues. Trimming cost V 6 bases and J 1 base, with 15 bases left between them. Germline loops: CDR1 MNHEY, CDR2 SVGAGI. The CDR3 loop reads CASSRDYVLQETQYF. Written as DNA, the CDR3 is TGTGCCAGCAGCCGAGATTATGTTCTCCAAGAGACCCAGTACTTC.

This clonotype was found many times. The rearrangement joins TRBV29-1 to TRBJ2-1; 7 positions agree with TRBD2. The V gene's germline CDR1 is SQVTM and CDR2 ANQGSEA. V lost 0 bases to trimming and J lost 10 bases; unmatched junction nucleotides: 6. The CDR3 length is 13 residues. This CDR3 reads CSVEDLGAGEQFF. CDR3 coding DNA: TGCAGCGTTGAAGATCTTGGAGCGGGGGAGCAGTTCTTC.

The chain links TRBV11-2 to TRBJ2-1; D gene unclear. CDR3 length: 13 residues. CDR1 SGHAT and CDR2 FQNNGV come from the germline V gene. Trimming pared 0 bases from V and 6 bases from J, leaving 6 bases between. The CDR3 loop reads CASSLEPSNEQFF. The CDR3 DNA reads as TGTGCCAGCAGCTTAGAGCCTAGCAATGAGCAGTTCTTC.

The chain links TRBV27 to TRBJ2-3; D is ambiguous. CDR1 is MNHEY and CDR2 is SMNVEV in the germline V gene (reference sequence). This CDR3 is built from 12 residues. V was trimmed by 6 bases and J by 4 bases, leaving 8 bases between them. CDR3 protein: CASRDGADTQYF. The CDR3 DNA follows: TGTGCCAGCAGGGACGGCGCAGATACGCAGTATTTT.

The gene calls are TRBV6-1 and TRBJ2-3; the match to TRBD2 covers 10 bases. CDR1 and CDR2 from the germline V gene are MNHNS and SASEGT. The CDR3 spans 18 residues. With V trimmed by 6 bases and J by 2 bases, 14 bases remained unmatched. Written as DNA, the CDR3 is TGTGCCAGCAGACCGCTTTCCTTTAGCGGGAGGACCACAGATACGCAGTATTTT. It translates to CASRPLSFSGRTTDTQYF.

The genes are TRBV4-1 and TRBJ2-4; perhaps TRBD1 as D (5 bases). The CDR3 runs 16 residues. Trimming left V 0 bases short and J 9 bases short, with 18 bases between. Germline V gene data show CDR1 as MGHRA and CDR2 as YSYEKL. In DNA form, the CDR3 reads TGCGCCAGCAGCCAAGACGGCGCGCTCGGACACGGCATTCAGTACTTC. Protein sequence: CASSQDGALGHGIQYF.

There are a few counts of this clonotype. V and J are TRBV2 and TRBJ2-3; no reliable D call. CDR3 length: 13 residues. V was cut by 8 bases and J by 0 bases, with 9 bases left in between. Germline V CDR1 and CDR2: SNHLY, FYNNEI. CDR3 bases: TGTGCCAGCTATCAGCTTAGCACAGATACGCAGTATTTT. Residues: CASYQLSTDTQYF.

The chain is built from TRBV25-1 and TRBJ2-7; D might be TRBD1 (5 bases). Trimming shortened V by 7 bases and J by 6 bases, and 13 bases separated the two germline ends. The CDR3 has 12 amino acids. Germline V CDR1 and CDR2: MGHDK, SYGVNS. The CDR3 sequence is CASKETVGEQYF. Written as DNA, the CDR3 is TGTGCCAGCAAGGAGACAGTTGGCGAGCAGTACTTC.

This clonotype showed up many times. The chain is built from TRBV9 and TRBJ1-2; TRBD1 is a possible D gene (5 bases). Germline-derived CDR1 and CDR2 are SGDLS and YYNGEE. V lost 0 bases, J lost 6 bases, and 6 bases lay in between. This CDR3 region has 12 residues. The CDR3 DNA is TGTGCCAGCAGCGTAGTCAGGGATGGCTACACCTTC. It encodes CASSVVRDGYTF.

This clonotype was counted a few times. This chain joins TRBV3-1 and TRBJ2-7; unclear D gene. V lost 4 bases and J lost 3, with 10 bases in between. The germline V gene has CDR1 LGHDT and CDR2 YNNKEL (reference sequence). The CDR3 extends over 13 amino acids. The CDR3 reads CASSRASGYEQYF. The CDR3 bases are TGTGCCAGCAGCCGCGCGTCCGGCTACGAGCAGTACTTC.

This clonotype was seen a few times. The chain uses TRBV20-1 and TRBJ2-4, with a weak D call TRBD1 (5 bases). Trimming removed 6 bases from V and 15 bases from J, with 18 bases in between. The germline V gene has CDR1 DFQATT and CDR2 SNEGSKA (reference sequence). This CDR3 region has 11 residues. The CDR3 sequence is CSARFDRTLYF. As DNA, the CDR3 is TGCAGTGCCCGATTTGACAGAACATTGTACTTC.

Many counts were recorded for this clonotype. The J gene is TRBJ2-3, the V gene TRBV12-3 or TRBV12-4; 14 bases agree with TRBD2. The junction had 0 bases not matched to a gene; V was cut back by 6 bases and J by 4 bases. CDR3 length: 14 residues. CDR3 in amino acids: CASRTSGGADTQYF. Here the CDR3 DNA reads TGTGCCAGCAGGACTAGCGGGGGGGCAGATACGCAGTATTTT.

This chain uses TRBV7-2 with TRBJ2-7, with D perhaps TRBD2 (5 bases). CDR1 and CDR2 (germline): SGHTA, FQGNSA. V lost 0 bases, J lost 0 bases, and 15 bases lay in between. The CDR3 is 17 residues long. CDR3 loop: CASSLASSPLSSYEQYF. The DNA of the CDR3 is TGTGCCAGCAGCTTAGCCTCTAGCCCCTTGAGCTCCTACGAGCAGTACTTC.

This clonotype was seen more than once but under ten times. The chain joins TRBV5-1 to TRBJ2-4; D remains ambiguous. Trimming removed 0 bases at V and 13 bases at J, with 17 bases between. The CDR3 is made up of 14 amino acids. Germline CDR1 SGHRS, CDR2 YFSETQ. The CDR3 bases are TGCGCCAGCAGCTTGGGCAGGTATAAGGATGAGCAGTACTTC. This codes for CASSLGRYKDEQYF.

V gene TRBV27 combines with J gene TRBJ2-2; D is ambiguous. The V end lost 1 base, the J end lost 4 bases, and 4 bases lay between the germline ends. The CDR3 extends over 13 amino acids. Germline-derived CDR1 and CDR2 are MNHEY and SMNVEV (reference sequence). The chain's CDR3 is CASSLFTTGELFF. The CDR3 DNA follows: TGTGCCAGCAGTTTATTCACCACCGGGGAGCTGTTTTTT.

This clonotype has only a few counts. This sequence joins TRBV21-1 and TRBJ2-7; whether TRBD2, the table's D call, matches the DNA was not checked. TRBV21-1 is a pseudogene segment. CDR3 length: 17 residues. The chain's CDR3 is CASSKPGVAAYTYEQYF. Written as DNA, the CDR3 is TGTGCCAGCAGCAAACCCGGAGTGGCCGCATATACCTACGAGCAGTACTTC.

The V gene is TRBV20-1, the J gene TRBJ2-7; tentatively, D is TRBD2 (5 bases). Per germline, CDR1 DFQATT and CDR2 SNEGSKA (reference sequence). The CDR3 totals 12 residues. The CDR3 is CNPLGPSGEQYF. The CDR3 DNA reads as TGCAACCCACTAGGCCCTTCGGGCGAGCAGTACTTC.

This clonotype was observed a few times. A read error may produce the germline difference seen at one junction end. The chain links TRBV5-1 to TRBJ2-7; TRBD2 matches at 10 bases. Germline assignment: CDR1 SGHRS and CDR2 YFSETQ. CDR3 length: 14 residues. CDR3 sequence (DNA): TGCGCCAGCAGCCCGGGACTAGCGTCCTCCGAGCAGTACTTC. This gives the protein CASSPGLASSEQYF.

This chain connects TRBV5-1 to TRBJ1-1; 8 bases line up with TRBD1. Germline V gene sequence: CDR1 SGHRS, CDR2 YFSETQ. The CDR3 has 15 amino acids. The V segment lost 0 bases and the J segment 4 bases; nucleotides outside the gene matches: 5. The CDR3, as DNA: TGCGCCAGCAGCTTGGGAATCACAGGGGGCACTGAAGCTTTCTTT. This translates into CASSLGITGGTEAFF.

This clonotype was seen a handful of times. The genes are TRBV14 and TRBJ2-1, with TRBD2 identical over 9 bases. The V segment lost 2 bases and the J segment 0 bases; nucleotides outside the gene matches: 5. The length of the CDR3 is 17 residues. The V gene's germline CDR1 is SGHDN and CDR2 FVKESK. CDR3 coding DNA: TGTGCCAGCAGCCAAACTAGCGGGCGAAGCTCCTACAATGAGCAGTTCTTC. It encodes CASSQTSGRSSYNEQFF.

The J gene is TRBJ2-1, the V gene TRBV6-2 or TRBV6-3, with TRBD2 identical over 11 bases. Trimming at V came to 4 bases and at J to 5 bases, leaving 4 bases not matched to a gene. Per the germline V gene, CDR1 is MNHEY and CDR2 is SVGEGT. The CDR3 consists of 15 residues. CDR3 DNA: TGTGCCAGCAGTTCTAGCGGGGGGAACGACAATGAGCAGTTCTTC. This gives the protein CASSSSGGNDNEQFF.

The chain employs TRBV6-1 and TRBJ2-3; 7 bases agree with TRBD1. J was trimmed by 1 base and V by 0 bases; bases with no gene match: 4. CDR3 size: 16 residues. Germline CDR1 and CDR2: MNHNS and SASEGT. The chain's CDR3 is CASSEARQGGTDTQYF. The CDR3, as DNA: TGTGCCAGCAGTGAAGCGCGGCAGGGGGGCACAGATACGCAGTATTTT.

This clonotype was counted between two and nine times. It is likely a read error, because the conserved phenylalanine at the end of the CDR3 is missing. This sequence joins TRBV12-3 or TRBV12-4 and TRBJ2-3; a possible D gene is TRBD2 (5 bases). Trimming took off 7 bases at V and 2 bases at J, with 10 bases between the two ends. The CDR3 has 13 amino acids. The CDR3 DNA reads TGTGCCAGCACCCCGGGGTCCACAGATACGCAGTATCTT. This sequence encodes CASTPGSTDTQYL.